This T cell receptor (beta chain) appears in the sequencing data of a study of T cell responses to AZD1222 COVID-19 vaccine. In the case of this clone: Its antigen is currently unknown.

Per germline, CDR1 SGHVS and CDR2 FQNEAQ. The V and J ends lost 6 bases and 1 base respectively, with 6 bases between them. CDR3 size: 13 residues. Study-level findings and limits: Donors in the cohort were predominantly white British and more often female, and clonal diversity was possibly underestimated. Reportedly, nearly half the spike-specific TCRs target unmutated variant regions.

Using immunoSEQ multiplex PCR, the repertoire was profiled, and TCRdb retains in-frame clones only, with some absent. The repertoire has approximately 120,000 clones, roughly 89% of them found once; the top ten carry over 8.5%. The sequence derives from an adult in good health. This sequence joins TRBV7-8 and TRBJ2-2, with D perhaps matching TRBD2 (5 bases). The source was peripheral blood, collected on day 0 of MenACWY control vaccination. Written as DNA, the CDR3 is TGTGCCAGCAGAGAGGGGAACACCGGGGAGCTGTTTTTT. Translating it yields CASREGNTGELFF.